Reported below is one TCR beta chain. This clone has a handful of counts. Its recognized antigen is unknown. Per-nucleotide qualities are absent, and no much larger clonotype sits a single base away. The immunoSEQ Assay, a bias-controlled multiplex PCR, was used to amplify TCRbeta CDR3 regions from genomic DNA. Turning to the authors' computational methods: Nucleated cell counts per sample were estimated from amplification of reference gene primers within the assay. To quantify the absolute abundance of each unique TCRbeta CDR3 rearrangement, sequence reads were collapsed and filtered. For each sample, productive Simpson clonality was calculated by taking the square root of Simpson's diversity index across productive rearrangements. Held by TCRdb, this immuneACCESS table contains in-frame sequences only and omits some clones. Under half of the omission traces to an unresolved V gene where checked; the cause of the rest is unknown. From that table come the V and J calls and clone size; the DNA was used to work out D and trimming. The sample contains tens of thousands of clones, around 67% of them found a single time. The ten largest clones add up to approximately 15% of the sample.

This entry belongs to a study of blood T cell repertoires in COVID-19 (TCRdb year 2020). Notes on the research overall: Samples from collaborators originated in the United States, Italy and Spain and spanned both the acute and convalescent phases of COVID-19. The prospective study material was composed of cDNA or gDNA derived from T cells, B-cell-depleted T cells, or PBMCs. Subjects who had been exposed to COVID-19, were actively infected with it, or had recovered from it provided the deeply sampled blood TCRbeta repertoires that made up the dataset. The repertoires were released in a freely available public database meant as a resource for research on the immune response to SARS-CoV-2. Samples were obtained from the ongoing ImmuneRACE study (first 160 participants) and from over 1,000 subjects provided by 6 global collaborators. A de-identified subject ID, COVID-19 status, age in years and sex were almost always included in the sample metadata. Where available, HLA class I and class II types were taken from metadata supplied by the sample provider and were not determined by assay-based typing. Points the paper makes about the study in general: The amount of clinical and demographic metadata varied by source and participant and was provided uncurated.

The collaborating institutions used their own protocols to collect whole blood in K2EDTA tubes. For TCRbeta analysis, collaborators shipped samples as frozen whole blood, isolated PBMCs, or DNA extracted from either of those sample types. Trimming leaves V shorter by 9 bases and J shorter by 3 bases, with the junction holding 13 bases beyond the gene matches. CDR1 and CDR2, per the germline V gene (reference sequence), are SGHNT and YYREEE. The cysteine opens and the phenylalanine closes a CDR3 of 15 amino acids. Kept here is only the CDR3 DNA, which spans 45 bases and is read in frame from base 1. The specimen was peripheral blood. In this chain, TRBV5-4 is recombined with TRBJ2-3; 7 middle bases align to TRBD2. The TCR sequence derives from a woman in her sixties or seventies with acute or convalescent COVID-19. In nucleotide form, the sequence is TGTGCCACCATGGGGCTCAGGGAGGGAACAGATACGCAGTATTTT. The translation is CATMGLREGTDTQYF.